This T cell receptor (beta chain) was observed in a study of T-cell reconstitution after alpha-beta-depleted transplantation in children. CDR3 length equals 12 residues. CDR1 is SQVTM, CDR2 ANQGSEA, per germline. The ends were cut back, 3 bases at V and 4 bases at J, with 7 bases in the middle. Ten or more counts support this clonotype. Preparation of the TCRbeta library used unique molecular identifiers. One entry per CDR3 protein, called by TCRdb with MiXCR from the PCR reads. In the table there are hundreds of thousands of distinct CDR3 sequences, around a sixth of which are singletons. The receptor was isolated from a human donor who donated a stem cell graft to a child with acute myeloid leukemia. This sample comprised PBMCs from the stem cell graft donor, obtained from the stem cell graft. This sequence joins TRBV29-1 and TRBJ2-1; D is uncertain. CDR3 residues: CSVDSGYNEQFF. The CDR3 DNA is TGCAGCGTTGACTCCGGTTACAATGAGCAGTTCTTC.